This TCR beta chain was sequenced for a study of early T cells in non-severe SARS-CoV-2 infection. This clonotype has just a few counts. Germline-derived CDR1 and CDR2 are MNHNS and SASEGT. The CDR3 is 15 amino acids. With 3 bases clipped from V and 4 bases from J, the junction kept 6 bases outside the gene matches. MiXCR was run by TCRdb on the 5' RACE reads, yielding one entry per CDR3 protein. Of 25,000 to 40,000 distinct CDR3 sequences in the sample, approximately 4.6% were seen once. This chain uses TRBV6-1 with TRBJ2-3; 8 positions agree with TRBD1. This TCR derives from an adult who was a healthcare worker with PCR-confirmed SARS-CoV-2 infection or an uninfected control (not recorded which). The sequenced sample consisted of whole blood. Here the CDR3 reads CASSEVSGGADTQYF. In nucleotides, the CDR3 is TGTGCCAGCAGTGAGGTATCAGGGGGCGCAGATACGCAGTATTTT.